This T cell receptor (beta chain) is from a study of shared clonotypes between healthy human individuals. Study conclusions and caveats: The donor pool, a small one, limited the genetic and exposure-history diversity represented. Tissue TCR repertoires likely differ from these blood-only repertoires.

Note on this clone: Its antigen is unidentified.

In replicate PCRs of sorted subsets, about 190 ng DNA, about 30,000 T cell genomes, was used. Produced via immunoSEQ multiplex PCR; TCRdb's table is partial and in-frame only. The sample shows about 590,000 clones, 95% to 96% of them seen only once. Looked up from germline, CDR1 is LNHNV and CDR2 is YYDKDF (reference sequence). The CDR3 loop spans 15 amino acids. Trimming stripped 4 bases from V and 10 bases from J, with 20 bases between. Terminally differentiated effector memory CD45RA+ cells were excluded from the naive CD8 cells, which were CD45RO-negative and positively selected for CCR7. Healthy adults negative for HIV, lacking recent acute infections or vaccinations, served as donors.

Material: naive CD8+ T cells sorted from blood. The receptor was derived from a woman aged 25 to 39 in good health. The V and J genes are TRBV15 and TRBJ2-1, with unresolved D. The CDR3 sequence is CATSKVGRDPGEQFF. In DNA, the CDR3 is TGTGCCACCAGCAAGGTTGGCCGAGATCCTGGGGAGCAGTTCTTC. The full variable domain, with the rest looked up from reference TRBV15 and TRBJ2-1, is DAMVIQNPRYQVTQFGKPVTLSCSQTLNHNVMYWYQQKSSQAPKLLFHYYDKDFNNEADTPDNFQSRRPNTSFCFLDIRSPGLGDTAMYLCATSKVGRDPGEQFFGPGTRLTVL.